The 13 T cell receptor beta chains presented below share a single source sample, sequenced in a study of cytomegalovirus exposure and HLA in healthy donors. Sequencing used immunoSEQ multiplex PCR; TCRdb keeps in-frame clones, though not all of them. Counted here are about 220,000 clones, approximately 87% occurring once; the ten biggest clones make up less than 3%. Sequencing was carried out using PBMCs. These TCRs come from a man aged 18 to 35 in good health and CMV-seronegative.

CDR3 coding DNA: TGTGCCAGCAGCTTTGGCGTTCCGGGAGGCTCTGGAAACACCATATATTTT. As protein: CASSFGVPGGSGNTIYF. This rearrangement joins TRBV5-4 to TRBJ1-3; D gene unclear. Trimming took off 2 bases at V and 0 bases at J, with 15 bases between the two ends. The germline CDR1 and CDR2 sequences are SGHNT and YYREEE (reference sequence). The CDR3 is made up of 17 amino acids.

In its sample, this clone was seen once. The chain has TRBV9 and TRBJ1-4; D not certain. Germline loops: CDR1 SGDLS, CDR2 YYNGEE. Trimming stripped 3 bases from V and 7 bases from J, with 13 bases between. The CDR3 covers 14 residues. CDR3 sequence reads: CASSERELGEKLFF. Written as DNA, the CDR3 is TGTGCCAGCAGCGAACGGGAGTTAGGTGAAAAACTGTTTTTT.

Here the CDR3 DNA reads TGCGCCAGCAGCTCGACTAGTCCGACAGATACGCAGTATTTT. Translated: CASSSTSPTDTQYF. The rearrangement joins TRBV5-1 to TRBJ2-3; a possible D gene is TRBD2 (6 bases). V was trimmed by 3 bases and J by 3 bases, leaving 11 bases between them. Germline values: CDR1 SGHRS, CDR2 YFSETQ. The CDR3 is 14 residues long.

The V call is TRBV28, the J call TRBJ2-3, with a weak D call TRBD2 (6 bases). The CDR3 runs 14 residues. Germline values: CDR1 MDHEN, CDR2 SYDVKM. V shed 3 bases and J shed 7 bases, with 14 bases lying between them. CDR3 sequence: CASSFVAGSNTQYF. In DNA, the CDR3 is TGTGCCAGCAGTTTTGTGGCGGGAAGTAATACGCAGTATTTT.

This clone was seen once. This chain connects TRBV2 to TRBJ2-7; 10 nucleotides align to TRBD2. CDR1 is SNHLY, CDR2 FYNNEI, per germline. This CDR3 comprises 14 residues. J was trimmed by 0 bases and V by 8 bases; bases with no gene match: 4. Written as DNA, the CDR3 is TGTGCCAGCCAGCGGGAGGGAAGCTCCTACGAGCAGTACTTC. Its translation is CASQREGSSYEQYF.

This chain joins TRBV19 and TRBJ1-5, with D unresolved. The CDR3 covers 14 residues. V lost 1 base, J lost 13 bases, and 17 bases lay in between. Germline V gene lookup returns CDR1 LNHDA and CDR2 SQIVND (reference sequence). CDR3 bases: TGTGCCAGTAGTATAGCGCCAGGAGGAGCGGATCAGCATTTT. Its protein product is CASSIAPGGADQHF.

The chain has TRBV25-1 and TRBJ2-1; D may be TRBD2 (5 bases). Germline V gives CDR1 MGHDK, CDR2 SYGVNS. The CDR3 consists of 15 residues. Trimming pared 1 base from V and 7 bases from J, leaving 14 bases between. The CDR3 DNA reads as TGTGCCAGCAGTGAATTCGTAGGACTCGAGAATGAGCAGTTCTTC. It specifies CASSEFVGLENEQFF.

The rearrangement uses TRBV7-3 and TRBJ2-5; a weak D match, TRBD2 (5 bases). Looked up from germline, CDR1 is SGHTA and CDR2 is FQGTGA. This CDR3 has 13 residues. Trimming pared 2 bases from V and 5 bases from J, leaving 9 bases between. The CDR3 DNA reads TGTGCCAGCAGCTTACGAGGGAGTGAGACCCAGTACTTC. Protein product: CASSLRGSETQYF.

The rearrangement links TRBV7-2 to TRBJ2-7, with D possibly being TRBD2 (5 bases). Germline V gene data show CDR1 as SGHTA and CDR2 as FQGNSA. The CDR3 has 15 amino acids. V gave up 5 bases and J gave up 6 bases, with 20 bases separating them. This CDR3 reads CASSKFTGLPREQYF. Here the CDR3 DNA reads TGTGCCAGCAGCAAATTTACCGGACTCCCTCGCGAGCAGTACTTC.

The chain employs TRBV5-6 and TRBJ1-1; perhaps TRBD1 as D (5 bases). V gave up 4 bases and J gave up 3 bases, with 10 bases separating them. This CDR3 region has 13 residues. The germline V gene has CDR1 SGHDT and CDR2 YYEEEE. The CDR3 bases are TGTGCCAGCAGCCCTCAGGGTGACACTGAAGCTTTCTTT. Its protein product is CASSPQGDTEAFF.

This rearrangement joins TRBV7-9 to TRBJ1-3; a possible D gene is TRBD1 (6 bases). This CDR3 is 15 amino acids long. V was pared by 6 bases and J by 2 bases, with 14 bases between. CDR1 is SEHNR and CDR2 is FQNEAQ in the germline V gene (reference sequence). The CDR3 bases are TGTGCCAGCAGTTCCACAGGGTGGGCTGGAAACACCATATATTTT. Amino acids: CASSSTGWAGNTIYF.

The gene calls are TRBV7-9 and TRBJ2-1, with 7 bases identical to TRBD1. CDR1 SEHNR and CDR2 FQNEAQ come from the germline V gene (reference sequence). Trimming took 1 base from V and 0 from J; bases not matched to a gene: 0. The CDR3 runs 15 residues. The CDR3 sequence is CASSLGQGSYNEQFF. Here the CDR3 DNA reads TGTGCCAGCAGCTTAGGACAGGGCTCCTACAATGAGCAGTTCTTC.

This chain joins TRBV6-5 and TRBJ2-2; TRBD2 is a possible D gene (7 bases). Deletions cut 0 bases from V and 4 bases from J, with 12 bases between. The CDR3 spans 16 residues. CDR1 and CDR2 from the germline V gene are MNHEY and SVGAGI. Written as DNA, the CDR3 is TGTGCCAGCAGTTACTCATCGGGGGGCGGCACCGGGGAGCTGTTTTTT. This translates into CASSYSSGGGTGELFF.